The 21 T cell receptor beta chains in this list originate from one sample, sequenced in a study of cytotoxic CD8 clonotypes in ibrutinib-treated CLL. Assay: immunoSEQ multiplex PCR; the TCRdb copy retains only in-frame clones and omits some. The sample lists under 300,000 clones, around 70% occurring once. Sequencing used PBMCs, obtained after 24 months of ibrutinib treatment. The receptors here all came from a human donor with chronic lymphocytic leukemia.

This clone occurred a few times. This chain uses TRBV29-1 with TRBJ2-2; D is unclear. V was pared by 3 bases and J by 0 bases, with 11 bases between. This CDR3 region has 15 residues. The germline V gene has CDR1 SQVTM and CDR2 ANQGSEA. The CDR3 reads CSVDWGNANTGELFF. The CDR3 region has the DNA TGCAGCGTTGATTGGGGAAACGCGAACACCGGGGAGCTGTTTTTT.

This rearrangement joins TRBV21-1 to TRBJ2-3; TRBD2, as called in the table, went unchecked against the DNA. TRBV21-1 is reported as a pseudogene. The CDR3 extends over 16 amino acids. This chain's CDR3 is CASSKGASGSTDTQYF. The CDR3 coding sequence is TGTGCCAGCAGCAAAGGGGCTAGCGGTAGCACAGATACGCAGTATTTT.

V and J are TRBV28 and TRBJ2-6; D unclear. Germline lookup yields CDR1 MDHEN and CDR2 SYDVKM. V lost 10 bases to trimming and J lost 0 bases, with 7 bases between them. This CDR3 has 13 amino acids. CDR3 loop: CATITSGANVLTF. Here the CDR3 DNA reads TGTGCCACCATCACCTCTGGGGCCAACGTCCTGACTTTC.

V and J are TRBV2 and TRBJ2-7, with 7 positions matching TRBD1. V was pared by 7 bases and J by 4 bases, with 7 bases of the junction left unmatched. The CDR3 has 13 amino acids. Per germline, CDR1 SNHLY and CDR2 FYNNEI. The CDR3 region has the DNA TGTGCCAGCACTCCGGGACAGCCGTACGAGCAGTACTTC. Translated: CASTPGQPYEQYF.

This rearrangement joins TRBV30 to TRBJ1-2; D ambiguous. Deletions cut 0 bases from V and 5 bases from J, with 13 bases between. The CDR3 covers 14 residues. The germline V gene has CDR1 GTSNPN and CDR2 SVGIG (reference sequence). The CDR3 sequence is CAWSVVRVRYGYTF. For the CDR3, the DNA is TGTGCCTGGAGTGTGGTCCGGGTTCGGTATGGCTACACCTTC.

This chain uses TRBV29-1 with TRBJ1-5; 11 bases are shared with TRBD1. Germline CDR1 SQVTM, CDR2 ANQGSEA. CDR3 length equals 14 residues. J was trimmed by 1 base and V by 7 bases; bases with no gene match: 3. The CDR3 DNA sequence: TGCAGCGCTGGACAGGGGGCGAGCAATCAGCCCCAGCATTTT. Translating it yields CSAGQGASNQPQHF.

The CDR3 DNA follows: TGTGCCAGCAGTCTAGGCAGACAGTTCAATGAGCAGTTCTTC. Translating gives CASSLGRQFNEQFF. The gene calls are TRBV28 and TRBJ2-1; the D gene is possibly TRBD1 (5 bases). CDR3 length equals 14 residues. Germline V gene lookup returns CDR1 MDHEN and CDR2 SYDVKM. The V gene lost 5 bases and the J gene lost 6 bases, with 14 bases spanning the gap.

This clone was picked up one time. The rearrangement joins TRBV18 to TRBJ1-4; D unresolved. The germline gives CDR1 KGHSH, CDR2 LQKENI. CDR3 length: 15 amino acids. Trimming shortened V by 0 bases and J by 0 bases, and 5 bases separated the two germline ends. CDR3 DNA: TGTGCCAGCTCACCACCGGGGACAACTAATGAAAAACTGTTTTTT. Its translation is CASSPPGTTNEKLFF.

This rearrangement joins TRBV2 to TRBJ1-6; D perhaps matches TRBD1 (5 bases). V was pared by 7 bases and J by 1 base, with 11 bases between. This CDR3 contains 15 residues. Germline loops: CDR1 SNHLY, CDR2 FYNNEI. CDR3 protein: CASTRRGSYNSPLHF. The CDR3 region has the DNA TGTGCCAGCACTCGAAGGGGATCCTATAATTCACCCCTCCACTTT.

This chain uses TRBV9 with TRBJ1-2; TRBD1 aligns across 8 bases. J gave up 4 bases and V 3 bases, and 5 bases lay outside the gene matches. This CDR3 contains 14 residues. Germline-derived CDR1 and CDR2 are SGDLS and YYNGEE. DNA for the CDR3: TGTGCCAGCAGCGAAAATACAGGGGGCTATGGCTACACCTTC. It specifies CASSENTGGYGYTF.

The chain carries TRBV27 and TRBJ1-5, with D tentatively TRBD1 (5 bases). Trimming removed 4 bases at V and 7 bases at J, with 20 bases between. The CDR3 is 16 amino acids. Germline assignment: CDR1 MNHEY and CDR2 SMNVEV (reference sequence). CDR3: CASSSAGTGPGQPQHF. The CDR3 DNA reads TGTGCCAGCAGTTCAGCGGGGACGGGTCCCGGGCAGCCCCAGCATTTT.

The V call is TRBV27, the J call TRBJ1-5; tentatively, D is TRBD1 (6 bases). This CDR3 has 15 residues. The V end was cut by 3 bases, the J end by 4 bases, with 13 bases between. The germline V gene encodes CDR1 MNHEY and CDR2 SMNVEV (reference sequence). For the CDR3, the DNA is TGTGCCAGCAGTTTTATCGGTACAGGGAATCAGCCCCAGCATTTT. It translates to CASSFIGTGNQPQHF.

This chain links TRBV7-8 with TRBJ2-7; TRBD2 agrees at 8 bases. Germline assignment: CDR1 SGHVS and CDR2 FQNEAQ. The V segment lost 5 bases and the J segment 3 bases; nucleotides outside the gene matches: 18. The CDR3 is made up of 18 amino acids. The CDR3 region is CASSPVGGRGGTGYEQYF. DNA for the CDR3: TGTGCCAGCAGCCCAGTAGGGGGGCGCGGGGGGACCGGCTACGAGCAGTACTTC.

This clone was picked up one time. The J gene is TRBJ2-7, the V gene TRBV10-3, with D perhaps TRBD1 or TRBD2 (6 bases each). Between the trimmed V and J ends, which lost 3 bases and 2 bases, there was a span of 14 bases. This CDR3 contains 15 residues. Germline CDR1 reads ENHRY; CDR2 reads SYGVKD. The CDR3 here is CAISDGGQGTYEQYF. The CDR3 DNA follows: TGTGCCATCAGTGATGGGGGGCAGGGGACCTACGAGCAGTACTTC.

There are a few counts of this clone. The V gene is TRBV19, the J gene TRBJ1-5; no clear D. The germline gives CDR1 LNHDA, CDR2 SQIVND (reference sequence). The CDR3 length is 14 residues. V lost 5 bases and J 6 bases, leaving 14 bases between the germline ends. The CDR3 loop reads CASSPPTPSQPQHF. For the CDR3, the DNA is TGTGCCAGTAGTCCCCCAACCCCGAGTCAGCCCCAGCATTTT.

The chain has TRBV5-1 and TRBJ2-5, with TRBD2 matching 10 bases. With 4 bases clipped from V and 5 bases from J, the junction kept 11 bases outside the gene matches. CDR1 is SGHRS, CDR2 YFSETQ, per germline. CDR3 length equals 16 residues. The CDR3 region is CASSTRSSGSGETQYF. The CDR3 bases are TGCGCCAGCAGCACCCGGTCTAGCGGGAGTGGGGAGACCCAGTACTTC.

The CDR3 DNA reads TGTGCCAGCAGCTTTACTAGCGGAACACACAATGAGCAGTTCTTC. Encoded protein: CASSFTSGTHNEQFF. V is TRBV7-3 and J is TRBJ2-1; 8 bases line up with TRBD2. This CDR3 contains 15 residues. The V segment lost 3 bases and the J segment 5 bases; nucleotides outside the gene matches: 6. The V gene's germline CDR1 is SGHTA and CDR2 FQGTGA.

This clone came up a few times. This chain uses TRBV19 with TRBJ2-2; possible D gene TRBD1, 5 bases. The V end lost 9 bases, the J end lost 14 bases, and 13 bases lay between the germline ends. Germline V CDR1 and CDR2: LNHDA, SQIVND (reference sequence). This CDR3 is 10 amino acids long. The CDR3 DNA follows: TGTGCCAGAGGGGATTGGCGACTGTTTTTT. This translates into CARGDWRLFF.

The rearrangement links TRBV7-6 to TRBJ1-1; 7 bases match TRBD1. Germline V gene lookup returns CDR1 SGHVS and CDR2 FNYEAQ. This CDR3 has 14 residues. The V segment lost 5 bases and the J segment 5 bases; nucleotides outside the gene matches: 8. In DNA, the CDR3 is TGTGCCAGCAGCCAGGGGACAGAAGGGACTGAAGCTTTCTTT. Translating gives CASSQGTEGTEAFF.

The rearrangement links TRBV28 to TRBJ1-2, with 7 bases fitting TRBD1. Germline V gene sequence: CDR1 MDHEN, CDR2 SYDVKM. The CDR3 has 14 amino acids. Trimming took 6 bases from V and 1 from J; bases not matched to a gene: 5. CDR3 nucleotide sequence: TGTGCCAGCAGCAATACAGGGGTTAACTATGGCTACACCTTC. Translating it yields CASSNTGVNYGYTF.

A few counts support this clone. The chain recombines TRBV9 with TRBJ2-7; a possible D gene is TRBD2 (6 bases). Trimming removed 3 bases at V and 7 bases at J, with 11 bases between. The CDR3 runs to 12 residues. Looked up from germline, CDR1 is SGDLS and CDR2 is YYNGEE. CDR3 loop: CASSADRGEQYF. CDR3 DNA sequence: TGTGCCAGCAGCGCAGACCGGGGGGAGCAGTACTTC.